This TCR beta chain was sequenced during a study of cytomegalovirus exposure and HLA in healthy donors. The overall study: The use of the same platform for the roughly 110 validation repertoires and the approximately 730 first-cohort repertoires was reported by a later analysis.

The germline gives CDR1 MNHEY, CDR2 SMNVEV (reference sequence). The CDR3 totals 18 residues. V gave up 5 bases and J gave up 0 bases; unmatched junction bases: 16. Worth noting for this clone: Its target is not known.

This table comes from immunoSEQ multiplex PCR, and its TCRdb copy is limited to in-frame clones, with some not included. Here the sample spans approximately 88,000 clones, approximately 96% being singletons. General study points: The study found most TCR sequences rare, yet found some public TCRs in many donors. Specificity of three CMV-associated chains for CMV antigens was verified in vitro. 164 TCR beta chains were listed as cytomegalovirus-associated.

The receptor's source is a woman under 30 in good health and CMV-seronegative. V is TRBV27 and J is TRBJ2-7, with 7 bases matching TRBD2. The specimen was PBMCs. The CDR3 nucleotides are TGTGCCAGCAGTCCCCTGAGGGTAGCGGGTCGGAGCTCCTACGAGCAGTACTTC. This sequence encodes CASSPLRVAGRSSYEQYF.